Sequencing of this T cell receptor (beta chain) was carried out in a study of metastatic and nonmetastatic thyroid tumors. Thyroid surgery took place with no prior treatment in any patient. This clone has more than one count but fewer than ten. MiXCR reprocessed the PCR reads for TCRdb. Of some 28,000 clones listed, 20% to 25% are singletons. This CDR3 has 11 residues. Germline assignment: CDR1 ENHRY and CDR2 SYGVKD. Trimming left V 8 bases short and J 3 bases short, with 8 bases between. The chain recombines TRBV10-3 with TRBJ2-7; D call uncertain. Material for sequencing was blood. This clonotype was sampled from a female donor with papillary thyroid cancer or a benign thyroid nodule (not recorded which). Some clones in this sample may be carry-over from other donors' samples. The CDR3: CAIQWGYEQYF. CDR3 sequence (DNA): TGTGCCATCCAGTGGGGCTACGAGCAGTACTTC.